The 2 T cell receptor beta chains reported below all come from one sample, sequenced in a study of cytomegalovirus exposure and HLA in healthy donors. The PCR contained 60 Vbeta and 13 Jbeta primers. Generated by immunoSEQ multiplex PCR, the TCRdb table keeps only in-frame clones and is missing some. The table lists more than 85,000 clones, roughly 83% of them singletons. What was sequenced was PBMCs. These receptors came from a man in his forties in good health and CMV-seronegative.

J is TRBJ2-7 and V is TRBV7-9; TRBD2 might be the D (5 bases). The CDR3 length is 16 residues. CDR1 SEHNR and CDR2 FQNEAQ come from the germline V gene (reference sequence). Deletions cut 5 bases from V and 6 bases from J, with 23 bases between. For the CDR3, the DNA is TGTGCCAGCAGCCCCCGGGGAAATTTCGAGGGCCTCGAGCAGTACTTC. This codes for CASSPRGNFEGLEQYF.

The chain joins TRBV7-2 to TRBJ1-2; D uncertain. Between the trimmed V and J ends, which lost 1 base and 5 bases, there was a span of 8 bases. Germline-derived CDR1 and CDR2 are SGHTA and FQGNSA. This CDR3 has 13 amino acids. Here the CDR3 DNA reads TGTGCCAGCAGCTTAGTCGAGGGATATGGCTACACCTTC. Its protein product is CASSLVEGYGYTF. Full variable domain (rest looked up from reference TRBV7-2 and TRBJ1-2): GAGVSQSPSNKVTEKGKDVELRCDPISGHTALYWYRQSLGQGLEFLIYFQGNSAPDKSGLPSDRFSAERTGGSVSTLTIQRTQQEDSAVYLCASSLVEGYGYTFGSGTRLTVV.